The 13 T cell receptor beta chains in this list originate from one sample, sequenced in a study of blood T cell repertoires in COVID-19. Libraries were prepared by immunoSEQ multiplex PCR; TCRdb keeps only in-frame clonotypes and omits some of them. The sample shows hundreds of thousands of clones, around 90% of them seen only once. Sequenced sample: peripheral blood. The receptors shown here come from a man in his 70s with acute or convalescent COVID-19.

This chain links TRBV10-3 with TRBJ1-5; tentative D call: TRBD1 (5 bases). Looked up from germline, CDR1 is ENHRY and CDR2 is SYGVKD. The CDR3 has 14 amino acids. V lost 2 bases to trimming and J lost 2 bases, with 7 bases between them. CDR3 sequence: CAISEQQGNQPQHF. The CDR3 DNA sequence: TGTGCCATCAGTGAGCAACAGGGCAATCAGCCCCAGCATTTT.

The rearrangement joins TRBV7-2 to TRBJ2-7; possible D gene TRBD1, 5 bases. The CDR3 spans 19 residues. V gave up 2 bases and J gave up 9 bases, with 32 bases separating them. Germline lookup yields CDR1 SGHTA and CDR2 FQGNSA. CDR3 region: CASSLNWGGGQGSIVWQYF. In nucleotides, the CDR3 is TGTGCCAGCAGCTTAAATTGGGGTGGTGGACAAGGCTCGATCGTGTGGCAGTACTTC.

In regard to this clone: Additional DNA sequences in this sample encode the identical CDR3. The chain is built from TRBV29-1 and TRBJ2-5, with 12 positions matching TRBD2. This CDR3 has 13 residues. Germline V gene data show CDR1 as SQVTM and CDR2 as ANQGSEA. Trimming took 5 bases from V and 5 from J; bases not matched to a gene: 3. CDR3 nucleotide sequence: TGCAGCGTTATGACTAGCGGGGGTGAGACCCAGTACTTC. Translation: CSVMTSGGETQYF.

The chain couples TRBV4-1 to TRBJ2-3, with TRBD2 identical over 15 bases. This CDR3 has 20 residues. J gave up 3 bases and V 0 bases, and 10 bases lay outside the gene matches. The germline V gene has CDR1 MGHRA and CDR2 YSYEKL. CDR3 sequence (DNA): TGCGCCAGCAGCCAAGAGGTTAGGACTAGCGGGAGGGCCTGGACAGATACGCAGTATTTT. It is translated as CASSQEVRTSGRAWTDTQYF.

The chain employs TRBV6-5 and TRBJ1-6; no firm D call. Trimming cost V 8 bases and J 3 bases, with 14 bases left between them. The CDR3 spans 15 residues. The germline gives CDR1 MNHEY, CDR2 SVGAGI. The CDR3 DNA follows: TGTGCCAGCCGGCCTAGCGGGAACTATAATTCACCCCTCCACTTT. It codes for CASRPSGNYNSPLHF.

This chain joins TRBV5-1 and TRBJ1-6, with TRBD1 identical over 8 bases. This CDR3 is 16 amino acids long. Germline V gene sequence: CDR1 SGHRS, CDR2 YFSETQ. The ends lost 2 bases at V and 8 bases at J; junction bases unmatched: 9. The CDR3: CASSFRQGNFDSPLHF. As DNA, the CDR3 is TGCGCCAGCAGCTTCAGACAGGGGAATTTTGATTCACCCCTCCACTTT.

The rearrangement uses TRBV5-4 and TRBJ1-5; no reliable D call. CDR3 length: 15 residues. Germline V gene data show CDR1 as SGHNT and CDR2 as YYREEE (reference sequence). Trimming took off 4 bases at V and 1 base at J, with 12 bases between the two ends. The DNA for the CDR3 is TGTGCCAGCAGCCTGGGATCGGGGAGCAATCAGCCCCAGCATTTT. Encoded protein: CASSLGSGSNQPQHF.

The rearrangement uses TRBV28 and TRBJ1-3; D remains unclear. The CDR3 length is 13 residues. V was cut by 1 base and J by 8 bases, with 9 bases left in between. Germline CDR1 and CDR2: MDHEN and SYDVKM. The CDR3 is CASSLSGGYTIYF. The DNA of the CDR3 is TGTGCCAGCAGTTTATCCGGAGGGTACACCATATATTTT.

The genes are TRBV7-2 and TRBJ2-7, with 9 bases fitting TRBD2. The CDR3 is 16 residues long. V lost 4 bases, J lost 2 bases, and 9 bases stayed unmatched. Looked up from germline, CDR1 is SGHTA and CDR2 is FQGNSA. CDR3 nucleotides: TGTGCCAGCAGCTACGTTAGCGGGGGAGCCGCCTACGAGCAGTACTTC. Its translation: CASSYVSGGAAYEQYF.

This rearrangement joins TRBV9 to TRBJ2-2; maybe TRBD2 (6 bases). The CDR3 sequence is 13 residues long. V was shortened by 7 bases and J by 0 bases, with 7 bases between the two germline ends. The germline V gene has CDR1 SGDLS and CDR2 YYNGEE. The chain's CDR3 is CASGTPNTGELFF. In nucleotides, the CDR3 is TGTGCCAGCGGGACTCCGAACACCGGGGAGCTGTTTTTT.

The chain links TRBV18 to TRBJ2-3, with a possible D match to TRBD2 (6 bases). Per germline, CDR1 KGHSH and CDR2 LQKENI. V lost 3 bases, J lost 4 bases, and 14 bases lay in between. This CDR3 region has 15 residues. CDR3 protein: CASSPASAAADTQYF. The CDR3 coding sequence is TGTGCCAGCTCACCGGCTAGCGCGGCGGCAGATACGCAGTATTTT.

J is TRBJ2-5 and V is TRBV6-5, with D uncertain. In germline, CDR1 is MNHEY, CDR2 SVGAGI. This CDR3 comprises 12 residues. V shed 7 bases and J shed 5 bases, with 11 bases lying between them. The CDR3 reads CASTQAWETQYF. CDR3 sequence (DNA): TGTGCCAGCACCCAAGCGTGGGAGACCCAGTACTTC.

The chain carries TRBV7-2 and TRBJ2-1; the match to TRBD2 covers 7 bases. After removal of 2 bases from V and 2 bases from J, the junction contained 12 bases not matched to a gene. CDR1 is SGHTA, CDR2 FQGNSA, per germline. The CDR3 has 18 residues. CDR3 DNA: TGTGCCAGCAGCTTAAGTTTACTAGCGCGTACCACCTACAATGAGCAGTTCTTC. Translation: CASSLSLLARTTYNEQFF.